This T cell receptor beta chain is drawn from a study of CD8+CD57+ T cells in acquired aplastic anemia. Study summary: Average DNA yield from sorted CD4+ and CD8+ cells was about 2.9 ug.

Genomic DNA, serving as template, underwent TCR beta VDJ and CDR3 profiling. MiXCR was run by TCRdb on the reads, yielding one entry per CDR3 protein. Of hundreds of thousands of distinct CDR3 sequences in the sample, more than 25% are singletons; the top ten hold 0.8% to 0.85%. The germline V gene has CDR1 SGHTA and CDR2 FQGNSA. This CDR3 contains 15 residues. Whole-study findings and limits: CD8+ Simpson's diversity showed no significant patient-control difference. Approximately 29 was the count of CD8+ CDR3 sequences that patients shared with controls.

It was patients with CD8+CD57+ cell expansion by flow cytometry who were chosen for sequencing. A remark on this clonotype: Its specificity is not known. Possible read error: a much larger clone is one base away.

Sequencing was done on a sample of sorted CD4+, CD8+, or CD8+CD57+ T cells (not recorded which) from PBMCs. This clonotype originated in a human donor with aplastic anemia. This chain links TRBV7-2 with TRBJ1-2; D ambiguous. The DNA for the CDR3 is TGTGCCAGCAACTTAAGCTTTTGGGATAACTATGGCTACACCTTC. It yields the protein CASNLSFWDNYGYTF. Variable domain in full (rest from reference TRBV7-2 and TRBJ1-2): GAGVSQSPSNKVTEKGKDVELRCDPISGHTALYWYRQSLGQGLEFLIYFQGNSAPDKSGLPSDRFSAERTGGSVSTLTIQRTQQEDSAVYLCASNLSFWDNYGYTFGSGTRLTVV.